The rows below give T cell receptor beta chains drawn from one sample of a study of T cells in Graves' hyperthyroidism and ophthalmopathy. TCRdb called the multiplex PCR reads again in MiXCR, with one record for every CDR3 protein. The sample records about 600,000 distinct CDR3 sequences, roughly 16% being singletons. The sequenced sample was blood. The receptors were sampled from a woman in her forties with Graves' ophthalmopathy. Both conserved end residues are part of each CDR3. A D gene is named only where the DNA matches it firmly. Clone size is given for some rows only: seen once, a few or many times, or a class if the clone is expanded.

d_gene	v_gene	j_gene	abundance	CDR3aa	CDR3nt
.	TRBV2	TRBJ2-2	.	CASTRTENTGELFF	TGTGCCAGCACCAGGACTGAGAACACCGGGGAGCTGTTTTTT
.	TRBV30	TRBJ1-3	.	CAWSVFRGTIYF	TGTGCCTGGAGTGTTTTCAGAGGCACCATATATTTT
TRBD1	TRBV24-1	TRBJ1-5	few	CATSDGQGYQPQHF	TGTGCCACCAGTGACGGACAGGGGTATCAGCCCCAGCATTTT
TRBD1	TRBV19	TRBJ1-1	.	CASSISTGDTEAFF	TGTGCCAGTAGTATCTCGACAGGGGATACTGAAGCTTTCTTT
TRBD2	TRBV20-1	TRBJ2-2	.	CSAAGTSFVGELFF	TGCAGTGCAGCCGGGACTAGTTTCGTCGGGGAGCTGTTTTTT
.	TRBV10-3	TRBJ1-2	few	CATRAEEAANYGYTF	TGTGCCACCCGGGCGGAGGAAGCGGCTAACTATGGCTACACCTTC
.	TRBV5-1	TRBJ2-7	many	CASSSYPTAEQYF	TGCGCCAGCAGCTCTTATCCGACCGCCGAGCAGTACTTC
TRBD2	TRBV28	TRBJ2-1	.	CASSFRGSGIYNEQFF	TGTGCCAGCAGTTTTCGGGGTAGCGGGATCTACAATGAGCAGTTCTTC
.	TRBV11-2	TRBJ2-1	many	CASSFGGEAAYNEQFF	TGTGCCAGCAGCTTCGGGGGAGAGGCCGCCTACAATGAGCAGTTCTTC
.	TRBV7-9	TRBJ1-2	many	CASSLSGSYGYTF	TGTGCCAGCAGCCTCAGTGGGAGCTATGGCTACACCTTC
.	TRBV12-3/TRBV12-4	TRBJ2-1	few	CASSFYRGGYNEQFF	TGTGCCAGCAGTTTTTACAGGGGAGGCTACAATGAGCAGTTCTTC
.	TRBV6-1	TRBJ1-1	.	CASTSGSGMNTEAFF	TGTGCCAGCACCTCAGGGTCGGGGATGAACACTGAAGCTTTCTTT
.	TRBV29-1	TRBJ1-3	few	CSVGSLSGNTIYF	TGCAGCGTTGGTTCCCTCTCTGGAAACACCATATATTTT
TRBD1	TRBV4-2	TRBJ2-3	.	CASSQDLGQGSDTQYF	TGTGCCAGCAGCCAAGATCTCGGACAGGGGTCAGATACGCAGTATTTT
.	TRBV24-1	TRBJ1-1	many	CATDRREMNTEAFF	TGTGCCACCGACAGAAGAGAAATGAACACTGAAGCTTTCTTT
TRBD2	TRBV20-1	TRBJ2-1	few	CSGRGREFYNEQFF	TGCAGTGGGAGAGGGCGGGAGTTTTACAATGAGCAGTTCTTC
.	TRBV11-2	TRBJ1-1	many	CASSLGWAANANTEAFF	TGTGCCAGCAGCTTAGGATGGGCGGCAAACGCGAACACTGAAGCTTTCTTT
.	TRBV11-2	TRBJ2-4	.	CASSRSYPQENIQYF	TGTGCCAGCAGTCGTTCATACCCCCAAGAAAACATTCAGTACTTC
.	TRBV20-1	TRBJ2-3	many	CSARAAGGTDTQYF	TGCAGTGCTAGAGCAGCGGGTGGCACAGATACGCAGTATTTT
TRBD2	TRBV6-5	TRBJ2-1	few	CASSSASGGAGNEQFF	TGTGCCAGCAGTTCGGCAAGCGGGGGGGCCGGGAATGAGCAGTTCTTC
TRBD2	TRBV20-1	TRBJ2-5	many	CSARAPLAGGPFQETQYF	TGCAGTGCTAGGGCCCCCCTAGCGGGAGGCCCCTTTCAAGAGACCCAGTACTTC
.	TRBV6-2/TRBV6-3	TRBJ1-1	.	CASSWGIRVGNTEAFF	TGTGCCAGCAGTTGGGGGATACGGGTTGGGAACACTGAAGCTTTCTTT
.	TRBV20-1	TRBJ1-4	.	CSAGGGTNEKLFF	TGCAGTGCTGGGGGGGGCACTAATGAAAAACTGTTTTTT
.	TRBV28	TRBJ1-1	many	CASSLPGHSNTEAFF	TGTGCCAGCAGTCTTCCGGGACACTCGAACACTGAAGCTTTCTTT
.	TRBV12-3/TRBV12-4	TRBJ1-5	many	CASSLGVNQPQHF	TGTGCCAGCAGTTTAGGGGTTAATCAGCCCCAGCATTTT
TRBD1	TRBV29-1	TRBJ1-1	many	CSVGGTVNTEAFF	TGCAGCGTCGGGGGGACAGTCAACACTGAAGCTTTCTTT
.	TRBV20-1	TRBJ2-1	few	CSAPDQSSYNEQFF	TGCAGTGCTCCCGACCAGAGCTCCTACAATGAGCAGTTCTTC
TRBD1	TRBV28	TRBJ2-1	few	CASRQPPGTGINEQFF	TGTGCCAGCAGGCAGCCGCCAGGGACAGGGATTAATGAGCAGTTCTTC
.	TRBV20-1	TRBJ2-3	many	CSASLRRGTDTQYF	TGCAGTGCCTCCCTTAGGAGGGGCACAGATACGCAGTATTTT
TRBD2	TRBV5-1	TRBJ2-2	many	CASSAGTSSNTGELFF	TGCGCCAGCAGCGCCGGGACTAGCTCGAACACCGGGGAGCTGTTTTTT
.	TRBV11-2	TRBJ2-1	many	CASSPSASSYNEQFF	TGTGCCAGCAGCCCTAGTGCCAGCTCCTACAATGAGCAGTTCTTC
.	TRBV4-1	TRBJ1-5	few	CASSQDPPNSNQPQHF	TGCGCCAGCAGCCAAGATCCCCCAAATAGCAATCAGCCCCAGCATTTT
.	TRBV11-2	TRBJ2-7	many	CASSLVRGTLSYEQYF	TGTGCCAGCAGCTTAGTTCGCGGGACCCTCTCCTACGAGCAGTACTTC
TRBD1	TRBV5-5	TRBJ2-1	.	CASSWAGGDEQFF	TGTGCCAGCAGCTGGGCAGGGGGTGATGAGCAGTTCTTC
TRBD1	TRBV18	TRBJ2-3	many	CASSLSPGQGHDTQYF	TGTGCCAGCTCACTGAGTCCGGGACAGGGTCATGATACGCAGTATTTT
.	TRBV7-9	TRBJ1-2	few	CASSLISLTTLGYTF	TGTGCCAGCAGCTTAATCTCCTTGACGACGTTGGGCTACACCTTC
.	TRBV19	TRBJ1-1	many	CATRGRGGTEAFF	TGTGCCACCCGGGGCCGCGGAGGCACTGAAGCTTTCTTT
.	TRBV3-1	TRBJ2-7	many	CASSPITPSYEQYF	TGTGCCAGCAGCCCCATTACCCCGTCCTACGAGCAGTACTTC
.	TRBV9	TRBJ1-1	few	CASSVDLKNTEAFF	TGTGCCAGCAGCGTAGACCTAAAGAACACTGAAGCTTTCTTT
.	TRBV18	TRBJ1-1	.	CASSPRWQESPEAFF	TGTGCCAGCTCACCACGTTGGCAGGAAAGCCCTGAAGCTTTCTTT
.	TRBV12-3/TRBV12-4	TRBJ1-5	many	CATAPSQGNNQPQHF	TGTGCCACCGCTCCGTCCCAGGGTAACAATCAGCCCCAGCATTTT
TRBD1	TRBV20-1	TRBJ1-5	few	CSARGTGLSNQPQHF	TGCAGTGCTAGAGGGACAGGCCTTAGCAATCAGCCCCAGCATTTT
.	TRBV6-2/TRBV6-3	TRBJ2-5	many	CASSYGSLETQYF	TGTGCCAGCAGTTATGGTAGCCTGGAGACCCAGTACTTC
.	TRBV2	TRBJ2-2	few	CASKRDWNTGELFF	TGTGCCAGCAAAAGGGACTGGAACACCGGGGAGCTGTTTTTT
TRBD1	TRBV11-2	TRBJ2-2	many	CASSFPGTVTGELFF	TGTGCCAGCAGCTTTCCCGGGACAGTGACCGGGGAGCTGTTTTTT
.	TRBV5-5	TRBJ1-2	.	CASSLAVSGDYGYTF	TGTGCCAGCAGCTTGGCCGTTTCAGGAGACTATGGCTACACCTTC
TRBD1	TRBV24-1	TRBJ2-3	few	CATSDSGQGVLRDTQYF	TGTGCCACCAGTGATTCGGGACAGGGGGTTTTAAGAGATACGCAGTATTTT
.	TRBV28	TRBJ2-7	many	CASSHGGDRDPYEQYF	TGTGCCAGCAGCCACGGGGGGGACAGGGATCCCTACGAGCAGTACTTC
.	TRBV29-1	TRBJ1-2	few	CSVYGTRDGYTF	TGCAGCGTTTATGGGACAAGGGATGGCTACACCTTC
.	TRBV3-1	TRBJ1-1	many	CASSQVSSTEAFF	TGTGCCAGCAGCCAAGTGTCAAGTACTGAAGCTTTCTTT
TRBD2	TRBV19	TRBJ2-1	.	CASSISGRVNEQFF	TGTGCCAGTAGTATTAGCGGGAGGGTCAATGAGCAGTTCTTC
.	TRBV7-9	TRBJ2-5	many	CASSIIEQETQYF	TGTGCCAGCAGTATAATAGAACAAGAGACCCAGTACTTC
.	TRBV20-1	TRBJ1-5	.	CSASAVSGDQPQHF	TGCAGTGCTAGTGCGGTTTCCGGGGACCAGCCCCAGCATTTT
.	TRBV7-9	TRBJ1-2	.	CASSLISGLDGYTF	TGTGCCAGCAGCTTAATTTCAGGCCTCGACGGCTACACCTTC